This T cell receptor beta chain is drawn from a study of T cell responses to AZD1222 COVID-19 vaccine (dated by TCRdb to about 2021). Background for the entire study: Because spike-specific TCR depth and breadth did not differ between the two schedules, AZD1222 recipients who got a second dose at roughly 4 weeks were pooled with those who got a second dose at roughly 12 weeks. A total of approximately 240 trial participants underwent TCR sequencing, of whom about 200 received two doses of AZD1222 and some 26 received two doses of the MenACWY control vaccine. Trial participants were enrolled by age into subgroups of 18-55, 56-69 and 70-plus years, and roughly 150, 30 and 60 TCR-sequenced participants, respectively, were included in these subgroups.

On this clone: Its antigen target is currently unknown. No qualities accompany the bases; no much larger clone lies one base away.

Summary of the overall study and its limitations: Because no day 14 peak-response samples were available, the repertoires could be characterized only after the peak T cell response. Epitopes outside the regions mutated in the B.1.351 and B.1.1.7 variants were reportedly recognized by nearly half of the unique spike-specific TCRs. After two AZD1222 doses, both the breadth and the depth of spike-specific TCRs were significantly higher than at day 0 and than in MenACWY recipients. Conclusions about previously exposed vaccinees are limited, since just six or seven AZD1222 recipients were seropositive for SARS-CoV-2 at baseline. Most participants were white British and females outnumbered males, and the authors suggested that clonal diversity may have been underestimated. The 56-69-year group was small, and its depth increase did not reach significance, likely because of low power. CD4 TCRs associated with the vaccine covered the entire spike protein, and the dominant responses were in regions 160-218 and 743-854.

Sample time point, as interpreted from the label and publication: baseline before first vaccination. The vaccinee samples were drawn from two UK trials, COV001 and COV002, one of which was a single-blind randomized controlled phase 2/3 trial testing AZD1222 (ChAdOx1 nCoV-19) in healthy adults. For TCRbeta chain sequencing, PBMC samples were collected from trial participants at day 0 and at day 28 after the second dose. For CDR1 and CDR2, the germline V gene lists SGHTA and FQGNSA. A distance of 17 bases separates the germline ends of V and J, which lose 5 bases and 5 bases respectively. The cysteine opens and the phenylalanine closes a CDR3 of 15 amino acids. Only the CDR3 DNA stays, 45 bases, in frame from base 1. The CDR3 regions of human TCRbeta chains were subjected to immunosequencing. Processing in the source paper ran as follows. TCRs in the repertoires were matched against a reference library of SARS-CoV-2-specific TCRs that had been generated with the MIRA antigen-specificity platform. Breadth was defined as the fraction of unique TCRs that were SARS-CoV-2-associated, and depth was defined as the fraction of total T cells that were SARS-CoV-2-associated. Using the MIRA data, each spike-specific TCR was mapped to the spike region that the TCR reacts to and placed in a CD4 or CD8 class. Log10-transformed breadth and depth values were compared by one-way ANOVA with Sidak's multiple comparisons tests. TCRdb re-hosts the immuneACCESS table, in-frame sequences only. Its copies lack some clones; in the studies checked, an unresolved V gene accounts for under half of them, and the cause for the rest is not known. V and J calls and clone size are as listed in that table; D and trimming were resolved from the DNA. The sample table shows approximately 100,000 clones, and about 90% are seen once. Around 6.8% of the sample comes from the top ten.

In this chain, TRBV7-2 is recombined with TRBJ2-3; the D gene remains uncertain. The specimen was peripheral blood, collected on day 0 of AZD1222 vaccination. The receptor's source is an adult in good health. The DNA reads TGTGCCAGCAGCGTAGGCCAGGCCCACAGAGATACGCAGTATTTT. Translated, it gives CASSVGQAHRDTQYF.